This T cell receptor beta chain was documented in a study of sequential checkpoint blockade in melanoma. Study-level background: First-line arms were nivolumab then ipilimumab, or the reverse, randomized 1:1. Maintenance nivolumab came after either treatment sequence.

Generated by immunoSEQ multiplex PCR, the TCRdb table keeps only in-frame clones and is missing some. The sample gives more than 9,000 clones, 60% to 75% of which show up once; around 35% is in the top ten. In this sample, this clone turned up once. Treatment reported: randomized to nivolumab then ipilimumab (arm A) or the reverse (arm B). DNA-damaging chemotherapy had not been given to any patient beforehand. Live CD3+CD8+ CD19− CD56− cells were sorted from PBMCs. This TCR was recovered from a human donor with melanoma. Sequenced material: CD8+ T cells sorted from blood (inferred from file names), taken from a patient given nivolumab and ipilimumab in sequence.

The CDR3 coding sequence is TGTGCCAGCAGTTTATTGCCAGGGGTAGAGCAGTTCTTC. Translation gives CASSLLPGVEQFF. The rearrangement uses TRBV27 and TRBJ2-1; D may be TRBD1 (6 bases). CDR1 and CDR2 from the germline V gene are MNHEY and SMNVEV (reference sequence). The V end was cut by 1 base, the J end by 10 bases, with 11 bases between. This CDR3 contains 13 residues.